These T cell receptor beta chains were read from a single sample in a study of radiotherapy plus CTLA-4 blockade in lung cancer. Sequencing used immunoSEQ multiplex PCR; TCRdb keeps in-frame clones, though not all of them. This table has 85,000 to 95,000 clones, approximately 78% appearing once. The input for sequencing was peripheral blood, taken from a patient treated with radiotherapy plus ipilimumab. The source is a human donor with non-small cell lung cancer that progressed on radiotherapy plus ipilimumab. CDR3s include the opening cysteine and the closing phenylalanine or tryptophan. A D gene is named only where the DNA matches it firmly. The size of a clone is reported for some rows only, either as once, few or many, or as a class for expanded clones.

>once|TRBD1|TRBJ1-2|TRBV7-9
CASSLGGPGTGAYYGYTF
TGTGCCAGCAGCTTAGGTGGTCCCGGGACAGGGGCTTACTATGGCTACACCTTC
>few|TRBD2|TRBJ2-3|TRBV30
CAWSQAGGGNTQYF
TGTGCCTGGAGTCAAGCGGGAGGGGGGAATACGCAGTATTTT
>.|.|TRBJ2-2|TRBV30
CAWNRQNTGELFF
TGTGCCTGGAACAGACAGAACACCGGGGAGCTGTTTTTT
>.|.|TRBJ2-3|TRBV28
CASSLAEGFTDTQYF
TGTGCCAGCAGTTTAGCGGAGGGGTTCACAGATACGCAGTATTTT
>.|TRBD2|TRBJ2-1|TRBV18
CASSPADPGRANEQFF
TGTGCCAGCTCGCCTGCAGACCCAGGGAGGGCTAATGAGCAGTTCTTC
>.|TRBD1|TRBJ1-2|TRBV19
CASSQTRGTVPYGYTF
TGTGCCAGTAGTCAGACAAGGGGGACAGTCCCCTATGGCTACACCTTC
>.|.|TRBJ1-1|TRBV7-8
CASSLDFNTEAFF
TGTGCCAGCAGCTTAGATTTTAACACTGAAGCTTTCTTT
>.|.|TRBJ1-1|TRBV28
CASSRTGRVTEAFF
TGTGCCAGCAGCAGAACAGGGAGGGTTACTGAAGCTTTCTTT
>.|.|TRBJ2-3|TRBV6-1
CASSGFADTQYF
TGTGCCAGCAGTGGTTTTGCGGATACGCAGTATTTT
>.|.|TRBJ2-2|TRBV2
CASGTHTGELFF
TGTGCCAGCGGGACTCACACCGGGGAGCTGTTTTTT
>.|TRBD1|TRBJ2-3|TRBV28
CASSVDRGRADTQYF
TGTGCCAGCAGCGTGGACAGGGGTAGGGCAGATACGCAGTATTTT
>.|.|TRBJ2-7|TRBV5-1
CASGLRQGAYEQYF
TGCGCCAGCGGCTTAAGGCAGGGCGCCTACGAGCAGTACTTC
>.|.|TRBJ2-7|TRBV7-9
CASSEGLPRDEQYF
TGTGCCAGCAGCGAGGGGCTGCCAAGGGACGAGCAGTACTTC
>few|TRBD1|TRBJ1-2|TRBV19
CASSPGTGGNYGYTF
TGTGCCAGTAGTCCGGGGACAGGGGGCAACTATGGCTACACCTTC
>few|.|TRBJ1-2|TRBV5-1
CASKQGANYGYTF
TGCGCCAGCAAACAGGGAGCTAACTATGGCTACACCTTC
>.|.|TRBJ2-7|TRBV4-1
CASSQEGRSYEQYF
TGCGCCAGCAGCCAAGAGGGGCGGTCTTACGAGCAGTACTTC
>.|TRBD2|TRBJ2-5|TRBV7-9
CASSHLGTSGPETQYF
TGTGCCAGCAGCCATCTAGGGACTAGCGGCCCAGAGACCCAGTACTTC
>.|.|TRBJ1-1|TRBV9
CASSVRYDTEAFF
TGTGCCAGCAGCGTCCGTTACGACACTGAAGCTTTCTTT
>.|TRBD1|TRBJ2-5|TRBV11-2
CASSVGTAAETQYF
TGTGCCAGCAGTGTGGGGACAGCTGCAGAGACCCAGTACTTC
>.|.|TRBJ1-1|TRBV9
CASSVDGGSGEAFF
TGTGCCAGCAGCGTAGATGGGGGGTCCGGTGAAGCTTTCTTT
>.|TRBD2|TRBJ2-1|TRBV7-2
CASSLKAGGPSPYNEQFF
TGTGCCAGCAGCTTAAAAGCGGGAGGGCCTAGTCCCTACAATGAGCAGTTCTTC
>.|.|TRBJ2-7|TRBV10-3
CAISGPIGRVTYEQYF
TGTGCCATCAGTGGGCCAATTGGGCGGGTTACCTACGAGCAGTACTTC
>.|.|TRBJ1-1|TRBV15
CATRSVMNTEAFF
TGTGCCACACGATCAGTCATGAACACTGAAGCTTTCTTT
>.|TRBD1|TRBJ1-5|TRBV6-1
CASSDEGGINQPQHF
TGTGCCAGCAGTGATGAAGGGGGCATCAATCAGCCCCAGCATTTT
>once|.|TRBJ2-3|TRBV21-1
CASSKAAGGPSDTQYF
TGTGCCAGCAGCAAAGCGGCGGGAGGGCCTTCCGATACGCAGTATTTT
>.|TRBD1|TRBJ1-1|TRBV4-1
CASSRAQGAREAFF
TGCGCCAGCAGTCGCGCACAGGGGGCGCGTGAAGCTTTCTTT
>.|.|TRBJ1-4|TRBV30
CAWSGTFEKLFF
TGTGCCTGGAGCGGGACATTTGAAAAACTGTTTTTT
>.|.|TRBJ2-1|TRBV7-2
CASSLGQGGYNEQFF
TGTGCCAGCAGCTTAGGCCAGGGTGGGTACAATGAGCAGTTCTTC
>.|.|TRBJ1-4|TRBV6-5
CASSYSGGGEKLFF
TGTGCCAGCAGTTACTCGGGCGGGGGTGAAAAACTGTTTTTT
>.|.|TRBJ1-2|TRBV13
CASSRSGEFPPYGYTF
TGTGCCAGCAGCCGGTCGGGGGAATTCCCCCCCTATGGCTACACCTTC
>.|.|TRBJ1-2|TRBV6-5
CASIGPVDYGYTF
TGTGCCAGCATCGGGCCTGTGGACTATGGCTACACCTTC
>.|TRBD1|TRBJ2-7|TRBV5-4
CASSFGQVTNEQYF
TGTGCCAGCAGCTTCGGACAGGTTACCAACGAGCAGTACTTC
>few|TRBD1|TRBJ2-4|TRBV19
CASSKDRFQYF
TGTGCCAGTAGTAAGGACAGGTTTCAGTACTTC
>.|.|TRBJ1-1|TRBV28
CASTSPGRVNTEAFF
TGTGCCAGCACCTCGCCCGGGAGAGTGAACACTGAAGCTTTCTTT
>.|TRBD1|TRBJ1-2|TRBV28
CASSLRAGTGGYGYTF
TGTGCCAGCAGTTTAAGGGCCGGGACAGGCGGCTATGGCTACACCTTC
>many|.|TRBJ2-1|TRBV14
CASSPLWGDSYNEQFF
TGTGCCAGCAGTCCCCTTTGGGGGGACTCCTACAATGAGCAGTTCTTC
>.|TRBD1|TRBJ1-2|TRBV18
CASSPPDRGYGYTF
TGTGCCAGCTCACCACCAGACAGGGGCTATGGCTACACCTTC
>.|.|TRBJ2-2|TRBV6-4
CASEDRNTGELFF
TGTGCCAGCGAGGACAGGAACACCGGGGAGCTGTTTTTT
>few|.|TRBJ2-1|TRBV30
CAWSVGSSYNEQFF
TGTGCCTGGAGTGTCGGTAGCTCCTACAATGAGCAGTTCTTC
>few|.|TRBJ2-1|TRBV6-8
CASSYAVYNEQFF
TGTGCCAGCAGTTACGCAGTATACAATGAGCAGTTCTTC
>.|.|TRBJ2-1|TRBV14
CASSHFGSDEQFF
TGTGCCAGCAGCCATTTTGGGAGCGATGAGCAGTTCTTC
>.|.|TRBJ2-7|TRBV9
CASSVEASRSHEQYF
TGTGCCAGCAGCGTAGAGGCTAGCAGGAGCCACGAGCAGTACTTC
>.|TRBD1|TRBJ1-6|TRBV5-1
CASSGGQGAIGPLHF
TGCGCCAGCAGCGGAGGACAGGGGGCGATCGGGCCCCTCCACTTT
>.|TRBD2|TRBJ2-5|TRBV30
CAWGYSGTRFRETQYF
TGTGCCTGGGGCTATTCCGGGACTAGATTCCGAGAGACCCAGTACTTC
>.|.|TRBJ2-7|TRBV5-8
CASSPQTVLQYF
TGTGCCAGCAGCCCTCAGACGGTGTTACAGTACTTC
>.|TRBD1|TRBJ1-5|TRBV28
CASSLPGQGANQPQHF
TGTGCCAGCAGTTTACCAGGACAGGGGGCCAATCAGCCCCAGCATTTT
>.|TRBD2|TRBJ2-1|TRBV6-4
CASSGLAGAPNEQFF
TGTGCCAGCAGTGGACTAGCGGGAGCCCCCAATGAGCAGTTCTTC
>.|.|TRBJ2-2|TRBV5-8
CASSYHVGPTGELFF
TGTGCCAGCAGCTACCACGTAGGGCCCACCGGGGAGCTGTTTTTT
>.|.|TRBJ2-1|TRBV5-5
CASSLDFQLKFF
TGTGCCAGCAGCCTGGACTTCCAATTGAAGTTCTTC
>.|.|TRBJ2-3|TRBV6-5
CASQIGVSTDTQYF
TGTGCCAGCCAAATAGGGGTTTCCACAGATACGCAGTATTTT
>.|.|TRBJ1-1|TRBV5-4
CASSPPAQGDEAFF
TGTGCCAGCAGCCCCCCGGCTCAGGGCGATGAAGCTTTCTTT
>.|.|TRBJ1-1|TRBV10-3
CAITSAPNTEAFF
TGTGCCATCACTTCCGCCCCGAACACTGAAGCTTTCTTT
>.|TRBD1|TRBJ2-2|TRBV5-1
CASSYRQGQNTGELFF
TGCGCCAGCAGCTATAGACAGGGACAGAACACCGGGGAGCTGTTTTTT
>.|TRBD2|TRBJ2-1|TRBV7-3
CASSLTSGSWNEQFF
TGTGCCAGCAGCCTAACTAGCGGGAGTTGGAATGAGCAGTTCTTC
>few|.|TRBJ2-5|TRBV6-1
CASSEEGSGRETQYF
TGTGCCAGCAGTGAAGAGGGTTCGGGGAGGGAGACCCAGTACTTC
>.|TRBD2|TRBJ2-1|TRBV11-3
CASSSTVVCGSNDEQFF
TGTGCCAGCAGCTCCACGGTAGTTTGCGGGAGTAACGATGAGCAGTTCTTC
>.|TRBD2|TRBJ2-1|TRBV28
CASKGGGLAGAAEQFF
TGTGCCAGTAAGGGGGGAGGACTAGCGGGAGCTGCTGAGCAGTTCTTC
>.|TRBD1|TRBJ2-5|TRBV7-9
CASSLVSGGETQYF
TGTGCCAGCAGCTTAGTGTCAGGGGGAGAGACCCAGTACTTC
>.|.|TRBJ1-5|TRBV2
CASSEGSNQPQHF
TGTGCCAGCAGTGAAGGGAGCAATCAGCCCCAGCATTTT
>.|.|TRBJ1-4|TRBV18
CASSPQGTYEKLFF
TGTGCCAGCTCACCACAGGGGACTTATGAAAAACTGTTTTTT